This TCR beta chain comes out of a study of blood T cell repertoires in COVID-19. Overall study context: The United States, Italy and Spain were the sources of the acute and convalescent COVID-19 samples. PBMCs, B-cell-depleted T cells, or T cells provided the cDNA or gDNA that made up the material.

Per the original methods: Researchers report that nucleated cell counts were estimated from reference gene primer amplification. The assay was immunoSEQ multiplex PCR, and TCRdb's table has in-frame clones only and misses some. For V, J and clone size, that table is used; D and trimming come from the DNA. The sample carries about 63,000 clones, roughly 85% recorded once. The CDR3 has 18 residues. The sample comprised peripheral blood. The J gene is TRBJ2-7, the V gene TRBV21-1; TRBD2, the table's D call, lacks a check against the DNA. TRBV21-1 is shown as a pseudogene. This sequence originates from a human donor in a cohort sampled during active COVID-19. This CDR3 reads CASSKVPDAREASYEQYF. CDR3 nucleotide sequence: TGTGCCAGCAGCAAGGTCCCCGACGCGCGGGAGGCTTCCTACGAGCAGTACTTC.